This TCR beta chain was found in a study of CD8 T cells in ankylosing spondylitis. Study results and limitations: The clones that were linked to disease were reported to be significantly enriched in matched synovial fluid samples from ankylosing spondylitis patients. Previous work reported some of these motif variants in the synovial fluid and blood of reactive arthritis.

About this clonotype: Its antigen is not known.

TCRdb recomputed calls from the 5' RACE reads with MiXCR, one row per CDR3 protein. Of about 400,000 distinct CDR3 sequences listed, 20% to 25% were seen once; the top ten hold less than 15%. The CDR3 loop spans 14 amino acids. The germline V gene encodes CDR1 SNHLY and CDR2 FYNNEI. Between the trimmed V and J ends, which lost 1 base and 6 bases, there was a span of 10 bases. The sequence derives from a male donor with ankylosing spondylitis or in good health (not recorded which). Sample: blood, either unsorted or a sorted T cell fraction (not recorded which). The J gene is TRBJ1-3, the V gene TRBV2; D ambiguous. In DNA, the CDR3 is TGTGCCAGCAGTGAAGTCGGGGTAGTAAACACCATATATTTT. Its translation: CASSEVGVVNTIYF.